These 11 T cell receptor beta chains originate from one sample sequenced in a study of blood T cell repertoires in COVID-19. Here immunoSEQ multiplex PCR was the method, and the copy in TCRdb shows in-frame clones only, minus some. The sample holds approximately 400,000 clones, more than 80% seen once. The sequencing input was peripheral blood. The receptors were gathered from a man aged 35 to 55 with acute or convalescent COVID-19.

CDR3 in amino acids: CASTLSSGSSYEQYF. The CDR3 DNA reads as TGTGCCAGCACCTTGAGTAGCGGGAGCTCCTACGAGCAGTACTTC. The chain is built from TRBV6-5 and TRBJ2-7; 9 bases agree with TRBD2. The length of the CDR3 is 15 residues. The germline gives CDR1 MNHEY, CDR2 SVGAGI. V was pared by 7 bases and J by 0 bases, with 7 bases of the junction left unmatched.

The J gene is TRBJ1-2, the V gene TRBV9; 7 nucleotides match TRBD1. With 0 bases clipped from V and 3 bases from J, the junction kept 5 bases outside the gene matches. The CDR3 length is 15 residues. Germline assignment: CDR1 SGDLS and CDR2 YYNGEE. DNA for the CDR3: TGTGCCAGCAGCGTAGAGATAGGGGGCGACTATGGCTACACCTTC. It encodes CASSVEIGGDYGYTF.

V is TRBV27 and J is TRBJ2-1; 12 nucleotides agree with TRBD1. The V gene end was trimmed by 6 bases and the J gene end by 4 bases; junction bases not matched to a gene: 7. The CDR3 spans 16 residues. Germline assignment: CDR1 MNHEY and CDR2 SMNVEV (reference sequence). This CDR3 is CASRKPGQGAYNEQFF. The CDR3 DNA is TGTGCCAGCAGAAAACCGGGACAGGGGGCTTACAATGAGCAGTTCTTC.

The chain recombines TRBV5-4 with TRBJ2-3; 15 positions match TRBD2. The CDR3 has 16 amino acids. Germline V gene sequence: CDR1 SGHNT, CDR2 YYREEE (reference sequence). Germline trimming cut 1 base from V and 7 bases from J; bases unmatched to any gene: 4. The CDR3 loop reads CASSLWGLAGGHTQYF. The CDR3, as DNA: TGTGCCAGCAGCTTGTGGGGACTAGCGGGGGGACATACGCAGTATTTT.

The V and J genes are TRBV27 and TRBJ2-2, with TRBD1 matching over 10 bases. J was trimmed by 5 bases and V by 4 bases; bases with no gene match: 13. The germline gives CDR1 MNHEY, CDR2 SMNVEV (reference sequence). This CDR3 has 18 residues. The CDR3 nucleotides read TGTGCCAGCAGTTCCCCTACCTCCGGGACAGGGGAGACCGGGGAGCTGTTTTTT. Translation: CASSSPTSGTGETGELFF.

V gene TRBV5-6 combines with J gene TRBJ1-4; unclear D gene. The CDR3 extends over 14 amino acids. Germline-derived CDR1 and CDR2 are SGHDT and YYEEEE. Trimming cost V 0 bases and J 8 bases, with 11 bases left between them. The CDR3 coding sequence is TGTGCCAGCAGCTTGGTCGGGGTTGGGGAAAAACTGTTTTTT. It specifies CASSLVGVGEKLFF.

In the case of this clone: Different DNA sequences within this sample yield the same CDR3. The chain joins TRBV27 to TRBJ2-7; D call uncertain. The germline V and J ends were trimmed by 4 bases and 1 base, with 5 bases remaining between them. Germline values: CDR1 MNHEY, CDR2 SMNVEV (reference sequence). CDR3 size: 12 residues. CDR3: CASSSGSYEQYF. DNA of the CDR3: TGTGCCAGCAGTTCGGGTTCCTACGAGCAGTACTTC.

This clone came up once. This rearrangement joins TRBV19 to TRBJ1-5; 10 bases are shared with TRBD1. CDR3 length: 15 amino acids. V trimming: 1 base; J trimming: 9 bases; junction bases outside the gene matches: 6. Germline CDR1 reads LNHDA; CDR2 reads SQIVND (reference sequence). The CDR3 loop reads CASSIGGQGLLPQHF. CDR3 nucleotide sequence: TGTGCCAGTAGTATAGGGGGACAGGGGCTATTGCCCCAGCATTTT. The full variable domain, rest sourced from reference TRBV19 and TRBJ1-5, is DGGITQSPKYLFRKEGQNVTLSCEQNLNHDAMYWYRQDPGQGLRLIYYSQIVNDFQKGDIAEGYSVSREKKESFPLTVTSAQKNPTAFYLCASSIGGQGLLPQHFGDGTRLSIL.

CDR3 sequence (DNA): TGTGCCAGCAGTGGAAAGGGACAGACCTACGAGCAGTACTTC. Translation: CASSGKGQTYEQYF. The chain is built from TRBV2 and TRBJ2-7; the match to TRBD1 covers 7 bases. Per germline, CDR1 SNHLY and CDR2 FYNNEI. This CDR3 is 14 amino acids long. V lost 4 bases, J lost 2 bases, and 5 bases stayed unmatched.

This chain joins TRBV6-1 and TRBJ1-2; a possible D gene is TRBD1 (6 bases). Trimming stripped 1 base from V and 11 bases from J, with 11 bases between. This CDR3 region has 12 residues. The germline gives CDR1 MNHNS, CDR2 SASEGT. The CDR3 here is CASSEGQGRYTF. In DNA form, the CDR3 reads TGTGCCAGCAGTGAAGGGCAGGGGCGGTACACCTTC.

This clone was detected a few times. This sequence joins TRBV11-2 and TRBJ1-3; 8 nucleotides align to TRBD1. The length of the CDR3 is 16 residues. Looked up from germline, CDR1 is SGHAT and CDR2 is FQNNGV. Germline trimming cut 1 base from V and 3 bases from J; bases unmatched to any gene: 5. CDR3 region: CASSLVPGGIGNTIYF. The CDR3 DNA sequence: TGTGCCAGCAGCTTAGTCCCAGGGGGCATTGGAAACACCATATATTTT.